The clone carrying this T cell receptor beta chain has at least ten counts. Its antigen is still unknown. Germline loops: CDR1 MNHEY, CDR2 SMNVEV (reference sequence). CDR3 length: 9 amino acids. V was cut by 8 bases and J by 6 bases, with 4 bases left in between. This sample is part of a study of prognosis after radiotherapy for stage I lung cancer. Across the whole study: The approximately 13 male and about 6 female patients were aged about 53 to 90, median around 68 years. Study conclusions and caveats: Lower Shannon entropy values were found after stereotactic body radiation therapy in patients who developed distant metastases.

The TCR beta CDR3 region was amplified from genomic DNA, with two rounds of multiplex PCR being used for the amplification. First-round PCR, the initial amplification, used primers specific to each TRBV and TRBJ gene. One entry per CDR3 protein results from TCRdb running MiXCR on the multiplex PCR reads. The table lists approximately 30,000 distinct CDR3 sequences, about 33% of them singletons. The blood draw at each of two time points yielded six milliliters of peripheral blood. The chain joins TRBV27 to TRBJ1-2; D gene uncertain. The receptor was derived from a donor older than 45 with non-small cell lung cancer. Here the sequenced sample was PBMCs, taken before or after stereotactic body radiation therapy (not recorded which). This chain's CDR3 is CASVHGYTF. The CDR3 nucleotides read TGTGCCAGCGTTCATGGCTACACCTTC.